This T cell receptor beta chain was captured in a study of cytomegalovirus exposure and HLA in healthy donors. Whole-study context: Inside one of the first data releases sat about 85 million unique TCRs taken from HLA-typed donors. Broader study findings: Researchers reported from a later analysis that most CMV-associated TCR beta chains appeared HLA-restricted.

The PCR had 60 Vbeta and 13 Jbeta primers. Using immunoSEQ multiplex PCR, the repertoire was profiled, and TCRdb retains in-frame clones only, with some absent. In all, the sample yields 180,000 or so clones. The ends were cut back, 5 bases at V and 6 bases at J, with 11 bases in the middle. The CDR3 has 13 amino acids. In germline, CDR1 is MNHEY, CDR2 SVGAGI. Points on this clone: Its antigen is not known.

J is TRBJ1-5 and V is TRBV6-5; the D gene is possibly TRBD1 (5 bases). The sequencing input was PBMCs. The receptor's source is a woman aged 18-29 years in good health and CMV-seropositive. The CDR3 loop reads CASSRHRFQPQHF. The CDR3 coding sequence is TGTGCCAGCAGTAGACACAGGTTTCAGCCCCAGCATTTT.